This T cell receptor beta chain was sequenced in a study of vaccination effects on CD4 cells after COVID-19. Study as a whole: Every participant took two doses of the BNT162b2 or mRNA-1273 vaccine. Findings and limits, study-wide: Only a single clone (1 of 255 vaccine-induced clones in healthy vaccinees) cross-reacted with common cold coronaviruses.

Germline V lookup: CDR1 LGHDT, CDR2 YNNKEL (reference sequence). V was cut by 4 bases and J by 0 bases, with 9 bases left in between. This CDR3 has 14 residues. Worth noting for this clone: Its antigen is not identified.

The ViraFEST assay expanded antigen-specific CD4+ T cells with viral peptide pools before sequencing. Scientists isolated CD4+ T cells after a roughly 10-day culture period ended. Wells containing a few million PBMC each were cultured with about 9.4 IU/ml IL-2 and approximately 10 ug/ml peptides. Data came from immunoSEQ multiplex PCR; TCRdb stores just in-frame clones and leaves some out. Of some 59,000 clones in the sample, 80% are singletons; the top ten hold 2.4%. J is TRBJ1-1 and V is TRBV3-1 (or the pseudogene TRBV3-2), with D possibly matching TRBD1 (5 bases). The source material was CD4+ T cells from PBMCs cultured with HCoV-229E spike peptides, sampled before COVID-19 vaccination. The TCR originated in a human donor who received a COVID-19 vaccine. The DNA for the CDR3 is TGTGCCAGCAGCCCGGGACTCCTGAACACTGAAGCTTTCTTT. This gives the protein CASSPGLLNTEAFF.